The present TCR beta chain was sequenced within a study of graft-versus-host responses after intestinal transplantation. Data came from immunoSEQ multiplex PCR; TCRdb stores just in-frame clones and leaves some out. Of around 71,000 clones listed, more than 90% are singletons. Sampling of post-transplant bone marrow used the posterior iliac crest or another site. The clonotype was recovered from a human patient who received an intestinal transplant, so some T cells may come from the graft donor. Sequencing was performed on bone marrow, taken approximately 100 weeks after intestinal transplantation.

The CDR3 here is CASARDRGPVTGELFF. CDR3 in DNA: TGTGCCAGCGCCCGGGACAGGGGGCCGGTCACCGGGGAGCTGTTTTTT. This rearrangement joins TRBV9 to TRBJ2-2; 12 bases fit TRBD1. This CDR3 is 16 amino acids long. CDR1 and CDR2 (germline): SGDLS, YYNGEE. After removal of 7 bases from V and 4 bases from J, the junction contained 8 bases not matched to a gene.